Listed here is a single T cell receptor (beta chain). The target antigen is unknown. V gave up 7 bases and J gave up 0 bases, with 12 bases separating them. The CDR3 covers 14 residues. This specimen belongs to a study of type 1 regulatory T cells. Study-wide background: An in vitro protocol generated T-allo10, a Tr1-enriched, alloantigen-specific CD4 T cell product.

TCRdb recomputed calls from the reads with MiXCR, one row per CDR3 protein. The table shows 20,000 to 25,000 distinct CDR3 sequences, with around 47% occurring only once. Material for sequencing was cultured T cells, either the whole culture or a sorted T cell fraction (not recorded which). The TCR originated in a human donor in good health. The chain is built from TRBV12-3 or TRBV12-4 and TRBJ1-1, with a weak D call TRBD1 (5 bases). The CDR3 sequence: CASTVRDLNTEAFF. The CDR3 DNA sequence: TGTGCCAGCACCGTCAGGGACCTGAACACTGAAGCTTTCTTT.